These 12 T cell receptor beta chains were sequenced from one sample in a study of T cells in women clearing cervical HPV infection. The protocol was immunoSEQ multiplex PCR, while the TCRdb copy is restricted to in-frame clones and leaves out a portion. The table lists 35,000 to 45,000 clones, with about 5.8% in the top ten. Sequenced sample: blood buffy coat. Source of these receptors: a woman between 18 and 70 years old with a cervical HPV16 infection that either progressed to CIN3+ or cleared (not recorded which).

About this clone itself: Read sequence stops 3 residues before the CDR3 end, and the germline J gene provides the missing end. This chain joins TRBV14 and TRBJ2-1; 10 positions agree with TRBD1. The V and J ends lost 0 bases and 0 bases, in that order; junction bases with no gene match: 8. This CDR3 has 19 residues. The germline V gene encodes CDR1 SGHDN and CDR2 FVKESK. This CDR3 is CASSQEGQGMLVSYNEQFF. The part of the CDR3 DNA that was read is TGTGCCAGCAGCCAAGAGGGACAGGGGATGTTGGTCTCCTACAATGAG. The complete variable domain, with remaining parts taken from reference TRBV14 and TRBJ2-1, reads EAGVTQFPSHSVIEKGQTVTLRCDPISGHDNLYWYRRVMGKEIKFLLHFVKESKQDESGMPNNRFLAERTGGTYSTLKVQPAELEDSGVYFCASSQEGQGMLVSYNEQFFGPGTRLTVL.

On this clone: The observed sequence ends 3 residues before the CDR3 terminus, with the missing tail filled in from the germline J gene. The V call is TRBV19, the J call TRBJ1-1, with TRBD1 matching over 10 bases. After removal of 3 bases from V and 7 bases from J, the junction contained 11 bases not matched to a gene. The CDR3 consists of 16 residues. CDR1 and CDR2 (germline): LNHDA, SQIVND (reference sequence). The sequenced part of the CDR3 DNA is TGTGCCAGTAGTATCCCTTCGACAGGGGGCTTGGGTGAA. This sequence encodes CASSIPSTGGLGE. The full CDR3 reads CASSIPSTGGLGEAFF.

On this clone: The read terminates 3 residues ahead of where the CDR3 ends, so the germline J gene completes it. The genes are TRBV5-6 and TRBJ2-3; 9 bases agree with TRBD2. In germline, CDR1 is SGHDT, CDR2 YYEEEE. CDR3 length equals 15 residues. This chain's CDR3 is CASSSWGTSLETQYF. The CDR3 DNA, read in part, is TGTGCCAGCAGCTCGTGGGGGACTAGCTTAGAGACG. Full variable domain (outside the CDR3, taken from reference TRBV5-6 and TRBJ2-3): DAGVTQSPTHLIKTRGQQVTLRCSPKSGHDTVSWYQQALGQGPQFIFQYYEEEERQRGNFPDRFSGHQFPNYSSELNVNALLLGDSALYLCASSSWGTSLETQYFGPGTRLTVL.

As for this clone: The read gets to within 3 residues of the CDR3 end, and the germline J gene fills in the rest. The J gene is TRBJ2-3, the V gene TRBV20-1; TRBD1 or TRBD2 may be the D gene (7 bases each). This CDR3 has 16 residues. Germline values: CDR1 DFQATT, CDR2 SNEGSKA (reference sequence). The CDR3 bases that were read are TGCAGTGCTGGGAGACAGGGAGGGTTGGGCAATCAGCCG. Its protein product is CSAGRQGGLGNQP. The CDR3 reads in full as CSAGRQGGLGNQPQYF.

Concerning this clone itself: Read data end 3 residues before the CDR3 end; the end is taken from the germline J gene. V usage is TRBV29-1 and J usage is TRBJ2-1; D perhaps matches TRBD2 (5 bases). The CDR3 contains 11 residues. V was trimmed by 6 bases and J by 7 bases, leaving 10 bases between them. The germline V gene encodes CDR1 SQVTM and CDR2 ANQGSEA. The CDR3 protein is CSVYSGNEQFF. The CDR3 DNA, read in part, is TGCAGCGTGTACTCGGGGAATGAG.

The CDR3 reads CSVEGLAGDYDYTF. The part of the CDR3 DNA that was read is TGCAGCGTTGAAGGCCTAGCGGGAGACTACGAC. The rearrangement uses TRBV29-1 and TRBJ1-2; no firm D call. From the germline J gene comes the end of the CDR3, since the read stops 3 residues before it. CDR1 is SQVTM and CDR2 is ANQGSEA in the germline V gene. CDR3 length: 14 amino acids.

For this clone: The CDR3 goes on 3 residues after the read ends, and that part is filled in from the germline J gene. The chain is built from TRBV20-1 and TRBJ2-3; TRBD2 might be the D (6 bases). This CDR3 has 15 residues. V lost 0 bases and J 0 bases, leaving 10 bases between the germline ends. Germline CDR1 DFQATT, CDR2 SNEGSKA (reference sequence). CDR3 bases read: TGCAGTGCTAGAGAGGACTACCATAGCACAGATACG. Encoded protein: CSAREDYHSTDT. The full CDR3 sequence reads CSAREDYHSTDTQYF.

As to this clone: The read terminates 3 residues ahead of where the CDR3 ends, so the germline J gene completes it. The chain employs TRBV5-1 and TRBJ1-1; D call uncertain. CDR1 and CDR2 (germline): SGHRS, YFSETQ. Trimming took 5 bases from V and 1 from J, leaving 9 bases between them. This CDR3 spans 13 amino acids. Incomplete CDR3 DNA: TGCGCCAGCAGTAAACTAGGGAACACTGAA. It yields the protein CASSKLGNTE. The complete CDR3 sequence is CASSKLGNTEAFF.

Regarding this clone: The read halts 3 residues ahead of the CDR3 end, with the missing end drawn from the germline J gene. The V gene is TRBV19, the J gene TRBJ2-7, with 8 bases that match TRBD1. V lost 3 bases, J lost 0 bases, and 1 base stayed unmatched. Germline CDR1 LNHDA, CDR2 SQIVND (reference sequence). The CDR3 spans 14 residues. CDR3 sequence reads: CASSMGTGSYEQYF. CDR3 DNA, as far as it was read: TGTGCCAGTAGTATGGGGACAGGCTCCTACGAG.

On this clone: The CDR3 goes on 3 residues after the read ends, and that part is filled in from the germline J gene. The chain carries TRBV4-1 and TRBJ2-7; possibly TRBD2 for D (6 bases). Deletions cut 4 bases from V and 2 bases from J, with 18 bases between. The germline V gene encodes CDR1 MGHRA and CDR2 YSYEKL. This CDR3 spans 16 amino acids. CDR3 sequence reads: CASSPGGANWAYEQYF. The part of the CDR3 DNA that was read is TGCGCCAGCAGCCCCGGGGGAGCAAATTGGGCCTACGAG.

Comments on this clone: The read ends 3 residues shy of where the CDR3 ends; the end is completed using the germline J gene. The chain couples TRBV30 to TRBJ1-2; D might be TRBD1 (5 bases). This CDR3 spans 13 amino acids. Germline-derived CDR1 and CDR2 are GTSNPN and SVGIG (reference sequence). CDR3 sequence reads: CASGLADTDTYTF. The DNA read from the CDR3 is TGTGCCTCGGGACTAGCGGACACAGATACC.

For this clone: The sequenced fragment ends 3 residues before the CDR3 boundary, so the rest is inferred from the germline J gene. The chain is built from TRBV18 and TRBJ2-2; possibly TRBD1 for D (5 bases). Germline V gene data show CDR1 as KGHSH and CDR2 as LQKENI. This CDR3 is 13 amino acids long. CDR3 DNA (partial): TGTGCCAGCTCACCCCGGACAACTGAGCCG. It yields the protein CASSPRTTEP. The entire CDR3 sequence reads CASSPRTTEPLFF.